The rows below give T cell receptor beta chains drawn from one sample of a study of beta chain features in type 1 diabetes. Method: immunoSEQ multiplex PCR; TCRdb's copy keeps in-frame clones and lacks some. The sample records about 270,000 clones, around an eighth being singletons. Sequenced material: naive CD4+ T cells from blood. Receptors originate from a man aged 30 to 45 with type 1 diabetes. Each CDR3 is given with its conserved first and last residue. A D gene is named only where the DNA matches it firmly. For some rows the clone size is stated as once, few or many, or as a class when expanded; others skip it.

v_call: TRBV19
j_call: TRBJ1-1
d_call: NA
clone_size: NA
cdr3_aa: CASRDRGTEAFF
cdr3_nt: TGTGCCAGTAGGGACCGGGGTACTGAAGCTTTCTTT

v_call: TRBV18
j_call: TRBJ1-1
d_call: TRBD1
clone_size: NA
cdr3_aa: CASSPDRGRAGNTEAFF
cdr3_nt: TGTGCCAGCTCACCCGACAGGGGGCGAGCCGGGAACACTGAAGCTTTCTTT

v_call: TRBV12-2
j_call: TRBJ1-2
d_call: NA
clone_size: few
cdr3_aa: CASRLECPTDGYTF
cdr3_nt: TGTGCAAGTCGCTTAGAATGTCCAACAGATGGCTACACCTTC

v_call: TRBV25-1
j_call: TRBJ2-1
d_call: TRBD1
clone_size: NA
cdr3_aa: CASSHDRGSYNEQFF
cdr3_nt: TGTGCCAGCAGTCACGACAGGGGCTCCTACAATGAGCAGTTCTTC

v_call: TRBV2
j_call: TRBJ2-7
d_call: NA
clone_size: NA
cdr3_aa: CASRTSGEQYF
cdr3_nt: TGTGCCAGCAGAACATCGGGCGAGCAGTACTTC

v_call: TRBV7-7
j_call: TRBJ2-2
d_call: NA
clone_size: few
cdr3_aa: CASSPRRDSTGELFF
cdr3_nt: TGTGCTAGCAGCCCTCGAAGGGACTCCACCGGGGAGCTGTTTTTT

v_call: TRBV11-2
j_call: TRBJ2-3
d_call: NA
clone_size: NA
cdr3_aa: CASSLSPGPDTQYF
cdr3_nt: TGTGCCAGCAGCTTAAGCCCAGGGCCAGATACGCAGTATTTT

v_call: TRBV5-4
j_call: TRBJ2-5
d_call: TRBD2
clone_size: NA
cdr3_aa: CASNQAGQETQYF
cdr3_nt: TGTGCCAGCAACCAAGCGGGACAAGAGACCCAGTACTTC

v_call: TRBV7-9
j_call: TRBJ2-5
d_call: TRBD1
clone_size: NA
cdr3_aa: CATGTGSAETQYF
cdr3_nt: TGTGCCACTGGGACAGGGTCTGCGGAGACCCAGTACTTC

v_call: TRBV5-1
j_call: TRBJ2-5
d_call: TRBD2
clone_size: NA
cdr3_aa: CASSYGTSGRFGKTQYF
cdr3_nt: TGCGCCAGCAGCTACGGGACTAGCGGGAGGTTTGGAAAGACCCAGTACTTC

v_call: TRBV7-3
j_call: TRBJ2-1
d_call: TRBD2
clone_size: few
cdr3_aa: CASSTRTRGEQFF
cdr3_nt: TGTGCCAGCAGCACCCGGACTAGAGGCGAGCAGTTCTTC

v_call: TRBV5-4
j_call: TRBJ1-4
d_call: NA
clone_size: NA
cdr3_aa: CASSLKGKGKTNEKLFF
cdr3_nt: TGTGCCAGCAGCTTGAAGGGGAAGGGGAAGACTAATGAAAAACTGTTTTTT

v_call: TRBV7-2
j_call: TRBJ1-1
d_call: NA
clone_size: NA
cdr3_aa: CASSRQNTEAFF
cdr3_nt: TGTGCCAGCAGCCGACAGAACACTGAAGCTTTCTTT

v_call: TRBV5-1
j_call: TRBJ2-1
d_call: NA
clone_size: few
cdr3_aa: CASSNGRVLYNEQFF
cdr3_nt: TGCGCCAGCAGCAACGGGAGAGTCCTCTACAATGAGCAGTTCTTC

v_call: TRBV18
j_call: TRBJ2-7
d_call: TRBD2
clone_size: NA
cdr3_aa: CASSPTTGTSYEQYF
cdr3_nt: TGTGCCAGCTCGCCTACGACCGGGACTAGCTACGAGCAGTACTTC

v_call: TRBV29-1
j_call: TRBJ2-1
d_call: TRBD2
clone_size: NA
cdr3_aa: CSGLASYNEQFF
cdr3_nt: TGCAGCGGACTAGCCTCCTACAATGAGCAGTTCTTC

v_call: TRBV18
j_call: TRBJ2-6
d_call: TRBD1
clone_size: NA
cdr3_aa: CASSPDKGASGANVLTF
cdr3_nt: TGTGCCAGCTCACCCGACAAGGGGGCTTCTGGGGCCAACGTCCTGACTTTC

v_call: TRBV4-3
j_call: TRBJ2-3
d_call: TRBD2
clone_size: few
cdr3_aa: CASSQNLAGGTDTQYF
cdr3_nt: TGCGCCAGCAGCCAAAACTTAGCGGGAGGGACAGATACGCAGTATTTT

v_call: TRBV5-1
j_call: TRBJ2-7
d_call: NA
clone_size: NA
cdr3_aa: CASSSTGQFITF
cdr3_nt: TGCGCCAGCAGCTCGACGGGACAATTTATTACCTTC

v_call: TRBV7-9
j_call: TRBJ1-1
d_call: NA
clone_size: NA
cdr3_aa: CASSLASVQTEAFF
cdr3_nt: TGTGCCAGCAGCTTAGCGTCAGTCCAGACTGAAGCTTTCTTT

v_call: TRBV27
j_call: TRBJ2-7
d_call: TRBD2
clone_size: NA
cdr3_aa: CASSSGRRGFLAGGPGYEQYF
cdr3_nt: TGTGCCAGCAGTTCCGGTCGAAGGGGCTTCCTAGCGGGAGGGCCGGGGTACGAGCAGTACTTC

v_call: TRBV2
j_call: TRBJ1-2
d_call: NA
clone_size: NA
cdr3_aa: CASRERVYGYTF
cdr3_nt: TGTGCCAGCAGGGAGCGTGTGTATGGCTACACCTTC

v_call: TRBV5-1
j_call: TRBJ2-3
d_call: TRBD2
clone_size: few
cdr3_aa: CASSLAGLAGGELPDTQYF
cdr3_nt: TGCGCCAGCAGCTTGGCCGGACTAGCGGGAGGCGAACTCCCAGATACGCAGTATTTT

v_call: TRBV28
j_call: TRBJ2-1
d_call: TRBD2
clone_size: NA
cdr3_aa: CASSSGGSLDEQFF
cdr3_nt: TGTGCCAGCAGTTCCGGGGGGTCCTTGGATGAGCAGTTCTTC

v_call: TRBV25-1
j_call: TRBJ2-7
d_call: TRBD2
clone_size: few
cdr3_aa: CASSEGLAGLYEQYF
cdr3_nt: TGTGCCAGCAGTGAGGGACTAGCGGGACTCTACGAGCAGTACTTC

v_call: TRBV9
j_call: TRBJ2-7
d_call: TRBD1
clone_size: NA
cdr3_aa: CASSPRGTGSSYEQYF
cdr3_nt: TGTGCCAGCAGCCCCCGCGGGACAGGGAGCTCCTACGAGCAGTACTTC

v_call: TRBV14
j_call: TRBJ1-1
d_call: TRBD1
clone_size: few
cdr3_aa: CASSQVQGENTEAFF
cdr3_nt: TGTGCCAGCAGCCAAGTACAGGGGGAGAACACTGAAGCTTTCTTT

v_call: TRBV7-9
j_call: TRBJ1-4
d_call: NA
clone_size: few
cdr3_aa: CASSLGEKEKLFF
cdr3_nt: TGTGCCAGCAGCTTAGGCGAAAAGGAAAAACTGTTTTTT

v_call: TRBV29-1
j_call: TRBJ1-2
d_call: NA
clone_size: NA
cdr3_aa: CSVGQVDGYTF
cdr3_nt: TGCAGCGTCGGACAAGTAGATGGCTACACCTTC

v_call: TRBV28
j_call: TRBJ1-5
d_call: NA
clone_size: few
cdr3_aa: CASSPDGNQPQHF
cdr3_nt: TGTGCCAGCAGTCCTGACGGGAATCAGCCCCAGCATTTT

v_call: TRBV9
j_call: TRBJ2-2
d_call: TRBD1
clone_size: NA
cdr3_aa: CASSTAGTGGIGELFF
cdr3_nt: TGTGCCAGCAGCACCGCCGGGACAGGGGGGATCGGGGAGCTGTTTTTT

v_call: TRBV7-9
j_call: TRBJ2-5
d_call: NA
clone_size: few
cdr3_aa: CASSLDRFQETQYF
cdr3_nt: TGTGCCAGCAGCTTAGACAGGTTCCAAGAGACCCAGTACTTC

v_call: TRBV5-1
j_call: TRBJ1-5
d_call: NA
clone_size: NA
cdr3_aa: CASSLGPGYNQPQHF
cdr3_nt: TGCGCCAGCAGCTTGGGGCCAGGATACAATCAGCCCCAGCATTTT

v_call: TRBV5-1
j_call: TRBJ2-1
d_call: NA
clone_size: NA
cdr3_aa: CASRLGDAGSYNEQFF
cdr3_nt: TGCGCCAGCAGGCTGGGTGACGCGGGCTCCTACAATGAGCAGTTCTTC

v_call: TRBV10-3
j_call: TRBJ2-2
d_call: TRBD2
clone_size: few
cdr3_aa: CAISEFPSGSFTGELFF
cdr3_nt: TGTGCCATCAGTGAGTTCCCTAGCGGGAGTTTTACCGGGGAGCTGTTTTTT

v_call: TRBV7-9
j_call: TRBJ2-2
d_call: NA
clone_size: few
cdr3_aa: CASSPLRFGTGELFF
cdr3_nt: TGTGCCAGCAGTCCTCTGCGGTTTGGCACCGGGGAGCTGTTTTTT

v_call: TRBV9
j_call: TRBJ2-1
d_call: TRBD2
clone_size: NA
cdr3_aa: CASSASTGTSSYNEQFF
cdr3_nt: TGTGCCAGCAGCGCATCCACCGGGACTAGCTCCTACAATGAGCAGTTCTTC